This TCR beta chain was identified during a study of T cell responses to AZD1222 COVID-19 vaccine (dated by TCRdb to the early 2020s). Regarding the study in general: A total of 230 to 250 trial participants underwent TCR sequencing, of whom 200 to 220 received two doses of AZD1222 and some 25 received two doses of the MenACWY control vaccine. Trial participants were enrolled by age into 18-55, 56-69 and 70-plus year subgroups, with around 150, 28 and 57 TCR-sequenced participants respectively. The study at large found these results: Conclusions about previously exposed vaccinees were limited because only a handful of AZD1222 recipients were SARS-CoV-2 seropositive at baseline. Because no day 14 peak-response samples were available, repertoires were characterized only after the peak T cell response. Participants were mostly white British and included more females than males, and it was suggested by the authors that clonal diversity may have been underestimated. The 56-69-year group was small, and its depth increase did not reach significance, likely because of low power. Spike-specific TCR breadth and depth rose significantly after two AZD1222 doses compared with day 0 and with MenACWY recipients. Reportedly, close to half of the unique spike-specific TCRs recognized epitopes lying outside the regions that are mutated in the B.1.351 and B.1.1.7 variants. The vaccine-associated CD4 TCRs covered the entire spike protein, and the dominant responses fell in regions 160-218 and 743-854.

As regards this clone: Its cognate antigen has yet to be identified. No base quality information exists; no much larger clone differs at one position.

The CDR3 regions of human TCRbeta chains were subjected to immunosequencing. The original methods were these. TCRs in the repertoires were compared against a reference library of SARS-CoV-2-specific TCRs that had been generated with the MIRA antigen-specificity platform. Breadth was defined as the fraction of unique TCRs that were SARS-CoV-2-associated. Depth was defined as the fraction of total T cells that were SARS-CoV-2-associated. Each spike-specific TCR was assigned to its reactive spike region and to a CD4 or CD8 class using the MIRA data. Log10-transformed breadth and depth values were compared by one-way ANOVA with Sidak's multiple comparisons tests. Sourced from immuneACCESS, this table was stored by TCRdb with only in-frame sequences that have V and J called. A share of the clones is absent; for the studies checked, an unresolved V gene accounts for under half, and the remainder has no known explanation. That table gives V, J and clone size, and the DNA gave D and trimming. The sample profile shows under 150,000 clones; 90% of them were found once. The top ten constitute 1.5% to 2% of the sample.

What the time point label conveys for this sample: about 28 days (+/-7) after the second vaccine dose. Because spike-specific TCR depth and breadth did not differ between the two schedules, AZD1222 recipients who got a second dose at roughly 4 weeks were pooled with those who got a second dose at roughly 12 weeks. Vaccinee samples came from UK trials COV001 and COV002, including a single-blind randomized controlled phase 2/3 trial of AZD1222 (ChAdOx1 nCoV-19) in healthy adults. Trial participant PBMC samples were collected at day 0 and day 28 after the second dose for TCRbeta chain sequencing. The sequence was collected from an adult who received the AZD1222 COVID-19 vaccine. Source: peripheral blood, taken 28 days after the second AZD1222 dose.

The CDR3 loop reads CASSSAGGYNSPLHF. In nucleotides, the sequence is TGTGCCAGCAGTTCAGCCGGGGGTTATAATTCACCCCTCCACTTT. The rearranged chain carries TRBV6-5 and TRBJ1-6, with TRBD1 as a weak D call on 5 bases. At the junction V is shortened by 4 bases and J by 4 bases, with 11 bases in between. CDR3 length: 15 amino acids, cysteine to phenylalanine. Only the CDR3 portion is preserved as DNA: 45 bases, with reading frame beginning at the first base. CDR1 and CDR2 (MNHEY, SVGAGI) derive from the germline V gene.